This T cell receptor beta chain was found in a study of blood T cells in healthy people across ages. A J-beta primer mix and a sample-barcoded 5' primer were used in a second PCR of roughly 6 to 12 cycles. TCRdb passed the 5' RACE reads through MiXCR, listing each CDR3 protein once. The sample comprises roughly 1.4 million distinct CDR3 sequences, 45% to 70% of which are singletons, and about 6.3% rests with the top ten. Germline V lookup: CDR1 SGHRS, CDR2 YFSETQ. This CDR3 region has 13 residues. V lost 9 bases, J lost 3 bases, and 15 bases lay in between. This chain joins TRBV5-1 and TRBJ2-5; D is ambiguous. The clonotype originates from a young man in good health. The source material was blood. The CDR3 reads CATSTELEETQYF. Written as DNA, the CDR3 is TGCGCCACCTCCACGGAGCTTGAAGAGACCCAGTACTTC.